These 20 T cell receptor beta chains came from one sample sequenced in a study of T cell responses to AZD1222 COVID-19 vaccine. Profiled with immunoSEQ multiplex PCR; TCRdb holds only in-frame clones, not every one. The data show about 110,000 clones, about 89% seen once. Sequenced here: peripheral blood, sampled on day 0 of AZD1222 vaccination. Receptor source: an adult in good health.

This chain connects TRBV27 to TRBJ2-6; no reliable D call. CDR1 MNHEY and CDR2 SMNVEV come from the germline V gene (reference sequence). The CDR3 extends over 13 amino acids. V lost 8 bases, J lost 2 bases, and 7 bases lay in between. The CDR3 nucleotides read TGTGCCAGCCAACCGGCTGGGGCCAACGTCCTGACTTTC. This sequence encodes CASQPAGANVLTF.

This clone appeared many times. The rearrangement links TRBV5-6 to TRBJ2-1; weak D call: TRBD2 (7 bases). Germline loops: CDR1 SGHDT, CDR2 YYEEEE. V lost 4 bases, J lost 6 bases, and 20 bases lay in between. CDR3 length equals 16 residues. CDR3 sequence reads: CASSPPGGRGGNEQFF. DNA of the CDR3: TGTGCCAGCAGCCCACCGGGAGGACGAGGGGGCAATGAGCAGTTCTTC.

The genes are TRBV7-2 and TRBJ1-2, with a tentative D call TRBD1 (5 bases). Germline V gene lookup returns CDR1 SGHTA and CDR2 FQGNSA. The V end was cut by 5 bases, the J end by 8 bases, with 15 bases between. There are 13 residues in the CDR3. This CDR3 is CASSPLGGEGYTF. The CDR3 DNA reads TGTGCCAGCAGCCCCCTCGGGGGGGAAGGCTACACCTTC.

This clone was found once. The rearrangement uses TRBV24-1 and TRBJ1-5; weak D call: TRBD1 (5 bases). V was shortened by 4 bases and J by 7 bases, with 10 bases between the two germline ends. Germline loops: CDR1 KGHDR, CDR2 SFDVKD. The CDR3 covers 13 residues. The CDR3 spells CATSEGRGQPQHF. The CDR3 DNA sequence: TGTGCCACCAGTGAGGGACGTGGACAGCCCCAGCATTTT.

The CDR3 loop reads CASSSQATYEQYF. The CDR3 nucleotides are TGTGCCAGCAGTTCACAGGCGACCTACGAGCAGTACTTC. This chain uses TRBV28 with TRBJ2-7, with D possibly TRBD1 on 5 matching bases. Deletions cut 4 bases from V and 2 bases from J, with 9 bases between. CDR3 size: 13 residues. Germline values: CDR1 MDHEN, CDR2 SYDVKM.

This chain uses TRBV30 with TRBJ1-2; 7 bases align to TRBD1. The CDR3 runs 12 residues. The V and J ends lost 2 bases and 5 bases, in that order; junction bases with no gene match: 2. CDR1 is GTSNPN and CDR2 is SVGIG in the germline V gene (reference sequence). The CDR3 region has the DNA TGTGCCTGGAGTCGACAGGGTTATGGCTACACCTTC. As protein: CAWSRQGYGYTF.

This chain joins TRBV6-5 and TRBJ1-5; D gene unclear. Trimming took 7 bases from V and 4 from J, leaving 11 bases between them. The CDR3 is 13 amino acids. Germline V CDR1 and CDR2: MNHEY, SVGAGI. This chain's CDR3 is CASTAAGNQPQHF. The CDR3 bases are TGTGCCAGCACCGCGGCGGGGAATCAGCCCCAGCATTTT.

CDR3 in DNA: TGTGCCAGCAGCTTAGCCTTTTCAGGGGAGGGTCAGCCCCAGCATTTT. Translating gives CASSLAFSGEGQPQHF. V is TRBV7-9 and J is TRBJ1-5; D may be TRBD1 (6 bases). Germline CDR1 SEHNR, CDR2 FQNEAQ (reference sequence). The CDR3 sequence is 16 residues long. The V end lost 0 bases, the J end lost 6 bases, and 15 bases lay between the germline ends. The complete variable domain, with remaining parts taken from reference TRBV7-9 and TRBJ1-5, reads DTGVSQNPRHKITKRGQNVTFRCDPISEHNRLYWYRQTLGQGPEFLTYFQNEAQLEKSRLLSDRFSAERPKGSFSTLEIQRTEQGDSAMYLCASSLAFSGEGQPQHFGDGTRLSIL.

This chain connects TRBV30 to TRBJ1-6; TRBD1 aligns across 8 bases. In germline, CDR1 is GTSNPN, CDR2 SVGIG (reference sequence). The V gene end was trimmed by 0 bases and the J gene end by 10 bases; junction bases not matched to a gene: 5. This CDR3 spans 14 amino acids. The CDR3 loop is CAWSVEQGGSPLHF. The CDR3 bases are TGTGCCTGGAGTGTTGAACAGGGGGGATCACCCCTCCACTTT.

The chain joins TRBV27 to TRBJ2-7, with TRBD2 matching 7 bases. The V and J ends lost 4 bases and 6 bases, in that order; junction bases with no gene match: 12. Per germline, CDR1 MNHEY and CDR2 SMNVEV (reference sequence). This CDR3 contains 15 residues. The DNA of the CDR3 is TGTGCCAGCAGTTCGGGGAGGGGATCCCTAAGCGAGCAGTACTTC. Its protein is CASSSGRGSLSEQYF.

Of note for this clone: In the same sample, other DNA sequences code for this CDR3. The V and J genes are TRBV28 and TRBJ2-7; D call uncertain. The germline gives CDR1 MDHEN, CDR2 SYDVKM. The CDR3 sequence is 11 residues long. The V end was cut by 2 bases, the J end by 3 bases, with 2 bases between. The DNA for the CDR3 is TGTGCCAGCAGTTTAGGCTACGAGCAGTACTTC. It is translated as CASSLGYEQYF.

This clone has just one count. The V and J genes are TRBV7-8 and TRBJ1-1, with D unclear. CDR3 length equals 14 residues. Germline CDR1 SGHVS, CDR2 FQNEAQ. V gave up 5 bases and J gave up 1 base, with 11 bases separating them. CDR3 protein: CASSTWSGNTEAFF. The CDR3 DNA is TGTGCCAGCAGCACTTGGTCGGGGAACACTGAAGCTTTCTTT.

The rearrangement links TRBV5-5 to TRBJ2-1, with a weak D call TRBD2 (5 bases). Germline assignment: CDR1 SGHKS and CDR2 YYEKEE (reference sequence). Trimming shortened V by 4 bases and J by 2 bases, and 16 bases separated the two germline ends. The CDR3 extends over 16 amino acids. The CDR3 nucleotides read TGTGCCAGCAGCCCGCATTGGGAGAGCGCCTACAATGAGCAGTTCTTC. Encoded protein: CASSPHWESAYNEQFF.

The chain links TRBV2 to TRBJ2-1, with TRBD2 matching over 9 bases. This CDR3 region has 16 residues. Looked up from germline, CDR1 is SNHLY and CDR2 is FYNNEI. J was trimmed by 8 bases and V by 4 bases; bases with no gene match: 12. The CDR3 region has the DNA TGTGCCAGCAGTGCCCAAGGCGGGAGGGCCTCGGATGAGCAGTTCTTC. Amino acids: CASSAQGGRASDEQFF.

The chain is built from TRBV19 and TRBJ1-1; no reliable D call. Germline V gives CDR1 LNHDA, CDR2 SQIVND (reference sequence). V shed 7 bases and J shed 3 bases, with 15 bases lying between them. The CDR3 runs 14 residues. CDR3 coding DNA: TGTGCCAGTACCCTGCGGGTAGGGTACACTGAAGCTTTCTTT. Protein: CASTLRVGYTEAFF.

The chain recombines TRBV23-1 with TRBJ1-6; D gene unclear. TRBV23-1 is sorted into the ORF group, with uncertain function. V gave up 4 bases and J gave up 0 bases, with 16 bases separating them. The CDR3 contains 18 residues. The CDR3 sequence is CASSREGGRTSYNSPLHF. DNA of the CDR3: TGCGCCAGCAGTCGCGAAGGAGGAAGAACCTCCTATAATTCACCCCTCCACTTT.

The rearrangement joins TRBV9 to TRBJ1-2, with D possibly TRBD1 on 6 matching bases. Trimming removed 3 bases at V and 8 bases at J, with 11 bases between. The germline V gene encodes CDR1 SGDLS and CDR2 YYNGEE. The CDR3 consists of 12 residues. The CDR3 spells CASSAGGLGYTF. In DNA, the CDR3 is TGTGCCAGCAGCGCCGGGGGGCTCGGCTACACCTTC. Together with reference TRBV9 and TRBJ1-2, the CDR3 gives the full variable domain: DSGVTQTPKHLITATGQRVTLRCSPRSGDLSVYWYQQSLDQGLQFLIQYYNGEERAKGNILERFSAQQFPDLHSELNLSSLELGDSALYFCASSAGGLGYTFGSGTRLTVV.

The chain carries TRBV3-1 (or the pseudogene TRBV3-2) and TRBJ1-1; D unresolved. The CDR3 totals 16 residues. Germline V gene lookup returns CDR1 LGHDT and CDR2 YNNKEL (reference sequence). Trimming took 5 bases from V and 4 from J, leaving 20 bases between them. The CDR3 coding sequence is TGTGCCAGCAGCTTACACTCTGGTGAAAGCTTCACTGAAGCTTTCTTT. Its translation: CASSLHSGESFTEAFF.

The CDR3 DNA reads TGTGCCAGCAGCTCAGCAACCGGGACAGGGGCCACTGAAGCTTTCTTT. Its translation is CASSSATGTGATEAFF. This rearrangement joins TRBV3-1 (or the pseudogene TRBV3-2) to TRBJ1-1, with TRBD1 identical over 10 bases. CDR1 and CDR2 (germline): LGHDT, YNNKEL (reference sequence). The CDR3 is 16 residues long. V dropped 5 bases and J dropped 4; count of bases not matched to a gene: 10.

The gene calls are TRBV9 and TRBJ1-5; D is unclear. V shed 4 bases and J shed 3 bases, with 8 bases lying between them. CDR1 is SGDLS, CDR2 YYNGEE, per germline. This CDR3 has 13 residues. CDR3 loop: CASSFYPNQPQHF. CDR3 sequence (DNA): TGTGCCAGCAGCTTCTACCCCAATCAGCCCCAGCATTTT.